The 20 T cell receptor beta chains listed next were all sequenced from one sample in a study of blood T cells in healthy people across ages. A second PCR of 7 to 11 cycles used a sample-barcoded 5' primer and a J-beta primer mix. MiXCR was run by TCRdb on the 5' RACE reads, yielding one entry per CDR3 protein. Of about 1,500,000 distinct CDR3 sequences detected, over 25% appear once; the ten largest clones hold over 7%. Sequenced material: blood. The receptors here all came from a woman aged 25 to 45 in good health.

This clonotype has just a few counts. The CDR3 region is CASSGSRTSDEQYF. CDR3 DNA: TGTGCCAGCAGCGGATCTAGGACATCTGACGAGCAGTACTTC. The chain links TRBV25-1 to TRBJ2-7; TRBD1 is a possible D gene (5 bases). The V gene lost 6 bases and the J gene lost 5 bases, with 17 bases spanning the gap. The CDR3 loop spans 14 amino acids. Germline V gives CDR1 MGHDK, CDR2 SYGVNS.

The chain joins TRBV14 to TRBJ1-4; a weak D match, TRBD1 (5 bases). CDR1 is SGHDN, CDR2 FVKESK, per germline. V lost 0 bases and J lost 4, with 12 bases in between. CDR3 length: 16 residues. In nucleotides, the CDR3 is TGTGCCAGCAGCCAAGATCGGTCAGGGCTTAATGAAAAACTGTTTTTT. Protein product: CASSQDRSGLNEKLFF.

V gene TRBV6-1 combines with J gene TRBJ2-4; D uncertain. The CDR3 runs to 12 residues. V was clipped by 7 bases and J by 13 bases, with 17 bases between them. CDR1 and CDR2 from the germline V gene are MNHNS and SASEGT. In DNA, the CDR3 is TGTGCCAGCACAGAGGCCTACAATGAGCAGTACTTC. This translates into CASTEAYNEQYF.

The rearrangement joins TRBV6-6 to TRBJ2-7; perhaps TRBD2 as D (7 bases). With 10 bases removed from V and 4 bases from J, the gap between germline ends came to 17 bases. This CDR3 is 13 amino acids long. Germline V lookup: CDR1 MNHNY, CDR2 SVGAGI (reference sequence). CDR3 region: CAIWEGGRYEQYF. CDR3 in DNA: TGTGCCATATGGGAGGGGGGTCGGTACGAGCAGTACTTC.

Only a few counts were recorded for this clonotype. The chain combines TRBV6-5 with TRBJ1-2; TRBD1 agrees at 7 bases. Germline trimming cut 2 bases from V and 7 bases from J; bases unmatched to any gene: 4. The germline CDR1 and CDR2 sequences are MNHEY and SVGAGI. The CDR3 spans 13 residues. This CDR3 is CASSYQTGSGYTF. The CDR3 DNA reads as TGTGCCAGCAGTTACCAGACAGGGTCTGGCTACACCTTC.

This clonotype has a count of ten or more. V gene TRBV29-1 combines with J gene TRBJ2-5, with TRBD2 matching over 13 bases. V was pared by 6 bases and J by 11 bases, with 12 bases of the junction left unmatched. Per the germline V gene, CDR1 is SQVTM and CDR2 is ANQGSEA. The CDR3 length is 14 residues. In nucleotides, the CDR3 is TGCAGCGTGGGAAATGGACTAGCGGGAGCAGTGCAGTACTTC. Translating gives CSVGNGLAGAVQYF.

There are many counts of this clonotype. The chain recombines TRBV13 with TRBJ2-5; 8 nucleotides align to TRBD1. The V gene's germline CDR1 is PRHDT and CDR2 FYEKMQ (reference sequence). The CDR3 length is 13 residues. Losses at the gene ends were 5 bases for V and 7 bases for J; bases not matched to a gene: 6. CDR3 nucleotide sequence: TGTGCCAGCAGCACCAGACAGGGGAGGACCCAGTACTTC. Protein: CASSTRQGRTQYF.

This clonotype appeared a few times. The V call is TRBV6-6, the J call TRBJ2-5; D is tentatively TRBD1 or TRBD2 (5 bases each). Germline CDR1 and CDR2: MNHNY and SVGAGI (reference sequence). V shed 1 base and J shed 3 bases, with 9 bases lying between them. The CDR3 runs 14 residues. The CDR3: CASSYLGDKETQYF. CDR3 nucleotide sequence: TGTGCCAGCAGTTACTTGGGGGATAAAGAGACCCAGTACTTC.

This clonotype has more than one count but fewer than ten. The chain combines TRBV27 with TRBJ2-3; D remains ambiguous. V gave up 8 bases and J gave up 2 bases, with 14 bases separating them. CDR3 length: 14 amino acids. The germline V gene has CDR1 MNHEY and CDR2 SMNVEV (reference sequence). Here the CDR3 DNA reads TGTGCCAGCCCCGAAGGAACCTTCACAGATACGCAGTATTTT. The encoded protein is CASPEGTFTDTQYF.

The sample holds a few counts of this clonotype. CDR3 DNA sequence: TGTGCCAGCAGCTCCGGGACAGGGTTTACTGAGCAGTTCTTC. This translates into CASSSGTGFTEQFF. The J gene is TRBJ2-1, the V gene TRBV21-1; the table's TRBD1 call for D was not verified on the DNA. TRBV21-1 is classified as a pseudogene. The length of the CDR3 is 14 residues.

CDR3 sequence: CSESGGSSYNEQFF. The DNA of the CDR3 is TGCAGCGAGAGCGGGGGGAGCTCCTACAATGAGCAGTTCTTC. The chain uses TRBV29-1 and TRBJ2-1, with 9 bases lining up with TRBD2. Germline V CDR1 and CDR2: SQVTM, ANQGSEA. The CDR3 consists of 14 residues. Unmatched junction bases numbered 4, after V lost 7 bases and J lost 0 bases.

Worth noting for this clonotype: A read error is possible here, since a much larger clone lies one base away. This sequence joins TRBV12-3 or TRBV12-4 and TRBJ2-4, with 9 bases matching TRBD1. This CDR3 is 14 amino acids long. V trimming: 4 bases; J trimming: 13 bases; junction bases outside the gene matches: 11. The CDR3 nucleotides are TGTGCCAGCAGTTCTCGGGACAGGGTGGGAGAGCAGTACTTC. This gives the protein CASSSRDRVGEQYF.

J is TRBJ2-1 and V is TRBV7-6, with 8 positions matching TRBD1. Germline lookup yields CDR1 SGHVS and CDR2 FNYEAQ. After removal of 0 bases from V and 4 bases from J, the junction contained 14 bases not matched to a gene. This CDR3 has 19 residues. CDR3 DNA sequence: TGTGCCAGCAGCTTAGCGCCCAGGGGGCAACCGTCTCGATACAATGAGCAGTTCTTC. It translates to CASSLAPRGQPSRYNEQFF.

This clonotype was seen only a few times. V is TRBV30 and J is TRBJ1-2; D is unresolved. CDR3 length: 13 residues. Germline V gene lookup returns CDR1 GTSNPN and CDR2 SVGIG (reference sequence). V was cut by 5 bases and J by 4 bases, with 14 bases left in between. The CDR3 reads CAWGLGSGYGYTF. In DNA form, the CDR3 reads TGTGCCTGGGGACTAGGCTCCGGCTATGGCTACACCTTC.

V is TRBV12-3 or TRBV12-4 and J is TRBJ2-3; no reliable D call. Between the trimmed V and J ends, which lost 7 bases and 11 bases, there was a span of 13 bases. The CDR3 consists of 11 residues. The CDR3 here is CASILEDVQYF. As DNA, the CDR3 is TGTGCCAGCATTCTGGAAGATGTGCAGTATTTT.

This clonotype appeared a few times. The V and J genes are TRBV3-1 and TRBJ2-7; 15 bases are shared with TRBD2. Trimming took 4 bases from V and 2 from J; bases not matched to a gene: 3. CDR3 length equals 16 residues. The germline V gene has CDR1 LGHDT and CDR2 YNNKEL (reference sequence). DNA for the CDR3: TGTGCCAGCAGCCGGGGGACTAGCGGGGGGCCCTACGAGCAGTACTTC. Its protein product is CASSRGTSGGPYEQYF.

This chain connects TRBV5-1 to TRBJ2-5; 10 bases are shared with TRBD1. V dropped 0 bases and J dropped 5; count of bases not matched to a gene: 4. The V gene's germline CDR1 is SGHRS and CDR2 YFSETQ. CDR3 length: 15 residues. CDR3 nucleotides: TGCGCCAGCAGCTTGGCAACGGGACAGGGGGAGACCCAGTACTTC. Its translation: CASSLATGQGETQYF.

The chain has TRBV30 and TRBJ1-4; tentatively, D is TRBD1 (6 bases). This CDR3 comprises 16 residues. V was clipped by 0 bases and J by 11 bases, with 22 bases between them. Per the germline V gene, CDR1 is GTSNPN and CDR2 is SVGIG (reference sequence). CDR3 sequence (DNA): TGTGCCTGGAGTGTACAAATCTTGGGGGCGGAGGGCAAACTGTTTTTT. This encodes CAWSVQILGAEGKLFF.

The CDR3 region has the DNA TGTGCCAGCAGCTTTGAGGGCCCTCTTTCTGAAGCTTTCTTT. As protein: CASSFEGPLSEAFF. The chain couples TRBV7-9 to TRBJ1-1; D is ambiguous. Germline V gene sequence: CDR1 SEHNR, CDR2 FQNEAQ (reference sequence). V gave up 3 bases and J gave up 6 bases, with 14 bases separating them. CDR3 length: 14 amino acids. Filled out from reference TRBV7-9 and TRBJ1-1, the complete variable domain reads DTGVSQNPRHKITKRGQNVTFRCDPISEHNRLYWYRQTLGQGPEFLTYFQNEAQLEKSRLLSDRFSAERPKGSFSTLEIQRTEQGDSAMYLCASSFEGPLSEAFFGQGTRLTVV.

This rearrangement joins TRBV11-2 to TRBJ1-6, with 9 nucleotides matching TRBD1. Germline assignment: CDR1 SGHAT and CDR2 FQNNGV. The CDR3 has 15 amino acids. Trimming cost V 3 bases and J 9 bases; bases outside gene matches: 6. The CDR3 bases are TGTGCCAGCAGCTTTTCGGGACAGGGAAGTTCACCCCTCCACTTT. It yields the protein CASSFSGQGSSPLHF.